Listed here are 2 T cell receptor beta chains from one sample, sequenced in a study of cytomegalovirus exposure and HLA in healthy donors. Primers: 60 Vbeta forward and 13 Jbeta reverse. The assay was immunoSEQ multiplex PCR, and TCRdb's table has in-frame clones only and misses some. The table lists about 120,000 clones, roughly 82% of them singletons. Sequencing was performed on PBMCs. The receptors were gathered from a man aged 35-49 years in good health and CMV-seropositive.

The V call is TRBV5-1, the J call TRBJ1-1; 8 nucleotides line up with TRBD1. CDR3 size: 13 residues. The germline gives CDR1 SGHRS, CDR2 YFSETQ. Losses at the gene ends were 5 bases for V and 4 bases for J; bases not matched to a gene: 4. The CDR3 spells CASRQGAGTEAFF. The CDR3, as DNA: TGCGCCAGCAGGCAGGGGGCCGGCACTGAAGCTTTCTTT.

The chain combines TRBV7-2 with TRBJ1-2, with D possibly TRBD1 on 6 matching bases. The CDR3 runs to 12 residues. Germline-derived CDR1 and CDR2 are SGHTA and FQGNSA. V was shortened by 5 bases and J by 8 bases, with 12 bases between the two germline ends. Here the CDR3 reads CASSIRGPGYTF. The CDR3 nucleotides are TGTGCCAGCAGCATCAGGGGACCAGGCTACACCTTC.